Sequencing of this T cell receptor (beta chain) was carried out in a study of blood T cell repertoires in COVID-19. The CDR3 runs to 16 residues. CDR1 is SGHNT and CDR2 is YYREEE in the germline V gene (reference sequence). V lost 4 bases and J 9 bases, leaving 23 bases between the germline ends. Produced via immunoSEQ multiplex PCR; TCRdb's table is partial and in-frame only. The sample has around 300,000 clones; 80% to 90% are singletons. The V and J genes are TRBV5-4 and TRBJ2-1, with a possible D match to TRBD1 (5 bases). This receptor was identified in a woman between 18 and 29 years old who had recovered from COVID-19. The sequencing sample was made of PBMCs or T cells enriched from blood (not recorded which). For the CDR3, the DNA is TGTGCCAGCAGCCGCGCTGCGACAGCTAGGCGATTTGAGCAGTTCTTC. Amino acids: CASSRAATARRFEQFF.